The entry below gives a single TCR beta chain sequence along with its context. Its target is unknown. This record belongs to a study of OX40 agonist ivuxolimab in advanced cancers. Study results and caveats: More expanded clones were found, on average, in CD8+ than in CD4+ T cells.

This CDR3 spans 15 amino acids. Germline V gene lookup returns CDR1 WNHNN and CDR2 SYGVQD (reference sequence). V gave up 11 bases and J gave up 6 bases, with 25 bases separating them. The assay was immunoSEQ multiplex PCR, and TCRdb's table has in-frame clones only and misses some. This table has about 76,000 clones, 80% to 90% appearing once. Autoimmune disease history or systemic immunosuppression was exclusionary. The sequencing here drew on CD4+ or CD8+ T cells sorted from blood, taken in a trial of the OX40 agonist ivuxolimab. The receptor was isolated from an adult with an advanced solid tumor such as melanoma, head and neck, liver or kidney cancer. This chain uses TRBV10-1 with TRBJ1-1; possible D gene TRBD1, 5 bases. CDR3 protein: CASKSGLAPFSEAFF. CDR3 DNA: TGCGCCTCAAAGTCGGGGCTGGCCCCTTTCTCTGAAGCTTTCTTT.